Sequencing of this TCR beta chain was carried out in a study of post-analysis software for immune sequencing data. Study conclusions and caveats: Controls had lower frequencies than patients of about 5 TRBV segments, which included TRBV5-6, TRBV5-1 and TRBV20-1.

CDR1 and CDR2 (germline): SSHAT, FNYEAQ (reference sequence). With 5 bases removed from V and 1 base from J, the gap between germline ends came to 8 bases. The CDR3 sequence is 13 residues long. Built from TCR beta cDNA, the libraries had unique molecular identifiers in them. TCRdb processed the PCR reads anew with MiXCR; each CDR3 protein has one entry. This table holds 350,000 to 450,000 distinct CDR3 sequences, approximately 38% found once. This clonotype was counted a few times. What it binds is not known. The chain combines TRBV7-7 with TRBJ2-5; unclear D gene. What was sequenced was blood. The sequence was collected from a girl aged 2 to 10 with multiple sclerosis. CDR3 region: CASSLHLQETQYF. The CDR3 region has the DNA TGTGCCAGCAGCCTACATCTCCAAGAGACCCAGTACTTC.